The present entry profiles one TCR beta chain with its context. These data come from a study of radiotherapy plus CTLA-4 blockade in lung cancer. Looking at the study overall: Disease control reached roughly 33%, with objective responses in about 19%.

Sequencing used immunoSEQ multiplex PCR; TCRdb keeps in-frame clones, though not all of them. The repertoire holds some 64,000 clones, with around 69% as singletons. This sequence originates from a human donor with non-small cell lung cancer whose response to radiotherapy plus ipilimumab could not be evaluated. Some clones in this sample may be carry-over from other donors' samples. The material sequenced was peripheral blood, taken from a patient treated with radiotherapy plus ipilimumab.

CDR3 amino acids: CSVHYGGAEAFF. The CDR3 region has the DNA TGCAGCGTCCATTACGGGGGGGCTGAAGCTTTCTTT. The J gene is TRBJ1-1, the V gene TRBV29-1; D possibly corresponds to TRBD1 (5 bases). From germline, CDR1 is SQVTM and CDR2 ANQGSEA. Trimming pared 6 bases from V and 6 bases from J, leaving 14 bases between. This CDR3 has 12 amino acids.